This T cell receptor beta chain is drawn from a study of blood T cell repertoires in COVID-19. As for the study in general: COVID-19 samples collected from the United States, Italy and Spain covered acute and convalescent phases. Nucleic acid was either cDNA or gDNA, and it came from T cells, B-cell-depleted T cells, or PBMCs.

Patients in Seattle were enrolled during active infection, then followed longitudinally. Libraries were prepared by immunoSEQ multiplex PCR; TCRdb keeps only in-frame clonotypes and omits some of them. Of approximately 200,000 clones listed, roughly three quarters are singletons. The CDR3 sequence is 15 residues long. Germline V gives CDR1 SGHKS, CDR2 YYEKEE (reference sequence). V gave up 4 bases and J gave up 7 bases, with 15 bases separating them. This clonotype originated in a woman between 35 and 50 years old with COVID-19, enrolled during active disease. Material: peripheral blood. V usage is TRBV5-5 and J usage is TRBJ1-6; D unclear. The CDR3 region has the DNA TGTGCCAGCAGCCCCCCCCGGGCGGGGAATTCACCCCTCCACTTT. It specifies CASSPPRAGNSPLHF. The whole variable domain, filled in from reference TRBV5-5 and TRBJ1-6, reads DAGVTQSPTHLIKTRGQQVTLRCSPISGHKSVSWYQQVLGQGPQFIFQYYEKEERGRGNFPDRFSARQFPNYSSELNVNALLLGDSALYLCASSPPRAGNSPLHFGNGTRLTVT.